This TCR beta chain was identified in a study of T-cell memory formation after mild COVID-19. Amplification by 5'RACE using constant-segment primers produced TCR alpha and TCR beta cDNA libraries that carried sample barcodes and UMIs. TCRdb called the 5' RACE reads again in MiXCR, with one record for every CDR3 protein. The data contain under 250,000 distinct CDR3 sequences, approximately 9% of them singletons. The sample consisted of PBMCs or a T cell subset sorted from them (not recorded which). The origin of this receptor is a man younger than 35 who had mild COVID-19 (a few samples of this study predate the infection). Cell type and time point are not known.

The DNA for the CDR3 is TGCGCCAGCAGCCAAGAAGCAGCGCCGGGTGGCTACACCTTC. This encodes CASSQEAAPGGYTF. This chain connects TRBV4-1 to TRBJ1-2; D remains unclear. The CDR3 extends over 14 amino acids. CDR1 and CDR2 (germline): MGHRA, YSYEKL. Trimming removed 0 bases from V and 7 bases from J, with 12 bases in between.